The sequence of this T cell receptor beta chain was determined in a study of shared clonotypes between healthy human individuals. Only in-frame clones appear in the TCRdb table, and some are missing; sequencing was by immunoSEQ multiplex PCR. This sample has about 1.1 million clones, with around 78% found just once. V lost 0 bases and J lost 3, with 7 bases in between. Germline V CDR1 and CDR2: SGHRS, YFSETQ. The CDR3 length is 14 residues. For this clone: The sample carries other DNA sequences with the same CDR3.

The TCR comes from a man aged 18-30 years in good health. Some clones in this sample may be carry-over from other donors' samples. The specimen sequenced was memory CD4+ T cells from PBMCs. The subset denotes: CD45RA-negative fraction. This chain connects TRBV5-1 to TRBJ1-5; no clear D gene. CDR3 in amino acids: CASSLEGFNQPQHF. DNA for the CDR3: TGCGCCAGCAGCTTGGAAGGCTTCAATCAGCCCCAGCATTTT. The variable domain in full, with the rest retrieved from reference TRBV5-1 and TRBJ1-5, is KAGVTQTPRYLIKTRGQQVTLSCSPISGHRSVSWYQQTPGQGLQFLFEYFSETQRNKGNFPGRFSGRQFSNSRSEMNVSTLELGDSALYLCASSLEGFNQPQHFGDGTRLSIL.